This entry describes one T cell receptor beta chain. Its matching antigen is unknown. Libraries were prepared by immunoSEQ multiplex PCR; TCRdb keeps only in-frame clonotypes and omits some of them. The table records over 120,000 clones, 80% to 95% of them present only once. The sample originates from a study of T cell responses to AZD1222 COVID-19 vaccine. Whole-study results and caveats: Dominant CD4 TCR responses targeted spike regions 160-218 and 743-854. There were mostly white British donors and more females than males, and clonal diversity was possibly underestimated. Spike-specific TCR breadth and depth grew following two AZD1222 doses.

The germline gives CDR1 LNHDA, CDR2 SQIVND (reference sequence). The V and J ends lost 5 bases and 0 bases respectively, with 7 bases between them. This CDR3 comprises 14 residues. This material consisted of peripheral blood, taken 28 days after the second AZD1222 dose. This receptor was obtained from an adult who received the AZD1222 COVID-19 vaccine. The chain is built from TRBV19 and TRBJ1-4; D remains unclear. This chain's CDR3 is CASSFIATNEKLFF. The DNA for the CDR3 is TGTGCCAGTAGTTTCATAGCAACTAATGAAAAACTGTTTTTT. Together with reference TRBV19 and TRBJ1-4, the CDR3 gives the full variable domain: DGGITQSPKYLFRKEGQNVTLSCEQNLNHDAMYWYRQDPGQGLRLIYYSQIVNDFQKGDIAEGYSVSREKKESFPLTVTSAQKNPTAFYLCASSFIATNEKLFFGSGTQLSVL.